This T cell receptor (beta chain) was sequenced in a study of cytomegalovirus exposure and HLA in healthy donors. In the case of this clone: Its antigen is undetermined.

Study-level points and caveats: Reportedly, cytomegalovirus status was diagnosed with high sensitivity and specificity.

60 Vbeta and 13 Jbeta primers were used in PCR. Repertoires were generated with immunoSEQ multiplex PCR, while TCRdb's copy carries only in-frame clones and drops some. This sample yields about 190,000 clones, of which roughly four fifths are seen a single time; approximately 2% belongs to the top ten. Germline assignment: CDR1 LNHDA and CDR2 SQIVND (reference sequence). The CDR3 contains 13 residues. With 5 bases clipped from V and 5 bases from J, the junction kept 3 bases outside the gene matches. The chain carries TRBV19 and TRBJ2-5; 9 bases fit TRBD2. The sequence was obtained from a man aged 18 to 29 in good health and CMV-seronegative. Sequences were obtained from PBMCs. CDR3 sequence: CASSGLAWETQYF. The CDR3 DNA is TGTGCCAGTAGTGGACTAGCGTGGGAGACCCAGTACTTC. The entire variable domain, with the rest obtained from reference TRBV19 and TRBJ2-5, is as follows: DGGITQSPKYLFRKEGQNVTLSCEQNLNHDAMYWYRQDPGQGLRLIYYSQIVNDFQKGDIAEGYSVSREKKESFPLTVTSAQKNPTAFYLCASSGLAWETQYFGPGTRLLVL.